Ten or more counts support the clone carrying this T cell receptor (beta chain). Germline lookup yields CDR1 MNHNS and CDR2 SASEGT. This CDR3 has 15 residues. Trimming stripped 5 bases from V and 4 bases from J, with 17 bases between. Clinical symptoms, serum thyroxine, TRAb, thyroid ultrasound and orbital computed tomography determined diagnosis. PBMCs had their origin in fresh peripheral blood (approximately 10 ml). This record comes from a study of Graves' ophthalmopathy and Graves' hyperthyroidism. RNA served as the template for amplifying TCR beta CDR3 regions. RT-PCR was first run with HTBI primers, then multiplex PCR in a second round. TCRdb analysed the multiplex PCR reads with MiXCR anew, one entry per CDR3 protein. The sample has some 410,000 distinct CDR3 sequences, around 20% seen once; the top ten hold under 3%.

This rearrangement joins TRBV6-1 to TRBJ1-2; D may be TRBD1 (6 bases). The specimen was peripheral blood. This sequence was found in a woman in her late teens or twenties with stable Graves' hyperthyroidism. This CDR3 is CASSTTSGASYGYTF. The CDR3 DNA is TGTGCCAGCAGTACCACGTCGGGGGCTAGCTATGGCTACACCTTC.